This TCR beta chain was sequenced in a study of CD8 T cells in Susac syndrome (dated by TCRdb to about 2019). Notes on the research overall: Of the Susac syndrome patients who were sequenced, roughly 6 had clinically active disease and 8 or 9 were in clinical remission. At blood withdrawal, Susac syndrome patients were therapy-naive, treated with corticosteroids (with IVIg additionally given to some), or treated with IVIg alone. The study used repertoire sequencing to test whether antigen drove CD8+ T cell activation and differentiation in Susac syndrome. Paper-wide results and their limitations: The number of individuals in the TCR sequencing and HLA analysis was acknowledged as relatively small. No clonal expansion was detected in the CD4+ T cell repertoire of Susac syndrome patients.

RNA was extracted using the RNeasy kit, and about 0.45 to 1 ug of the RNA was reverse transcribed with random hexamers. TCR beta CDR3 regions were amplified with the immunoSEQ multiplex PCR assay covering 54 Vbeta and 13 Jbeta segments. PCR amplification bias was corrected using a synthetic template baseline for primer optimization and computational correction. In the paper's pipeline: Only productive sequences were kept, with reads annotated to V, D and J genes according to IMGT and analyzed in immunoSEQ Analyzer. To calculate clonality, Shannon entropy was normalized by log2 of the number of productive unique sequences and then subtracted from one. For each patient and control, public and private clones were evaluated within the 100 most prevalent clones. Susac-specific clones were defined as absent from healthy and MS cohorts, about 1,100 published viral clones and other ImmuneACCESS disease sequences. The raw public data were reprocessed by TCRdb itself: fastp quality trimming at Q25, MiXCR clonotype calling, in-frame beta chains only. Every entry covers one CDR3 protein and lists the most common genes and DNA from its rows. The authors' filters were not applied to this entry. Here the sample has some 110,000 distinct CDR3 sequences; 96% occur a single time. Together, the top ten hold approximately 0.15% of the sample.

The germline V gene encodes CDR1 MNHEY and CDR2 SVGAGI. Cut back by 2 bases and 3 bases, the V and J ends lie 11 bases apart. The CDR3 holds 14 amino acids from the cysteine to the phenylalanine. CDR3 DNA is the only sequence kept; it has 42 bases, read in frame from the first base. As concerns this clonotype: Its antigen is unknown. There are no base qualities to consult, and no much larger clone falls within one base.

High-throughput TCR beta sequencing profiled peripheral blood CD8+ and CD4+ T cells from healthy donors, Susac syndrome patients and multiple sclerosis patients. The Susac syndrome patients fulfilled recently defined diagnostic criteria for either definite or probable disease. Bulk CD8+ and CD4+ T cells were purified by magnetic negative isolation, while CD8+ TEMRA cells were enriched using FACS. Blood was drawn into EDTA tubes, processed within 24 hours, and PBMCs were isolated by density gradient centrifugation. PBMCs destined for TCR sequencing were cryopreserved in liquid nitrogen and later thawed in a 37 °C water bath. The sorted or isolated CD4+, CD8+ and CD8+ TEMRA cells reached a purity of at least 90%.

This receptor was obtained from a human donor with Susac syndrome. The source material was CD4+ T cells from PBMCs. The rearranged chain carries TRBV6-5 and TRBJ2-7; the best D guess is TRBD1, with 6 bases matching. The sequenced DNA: TGTGCCAGCAGTTACACACAGGGAAACTACGAGCAGTACTTC. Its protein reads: CASSYTQGNYEQYF.